The 22 T cell receptor beta chains below all came from one sample that was sequenced in a study of blood T cell repertoires in COVID-19. Some clones are missing from TCRdb's copy, which holds only in-frame ones; the method was immunoSEQ multiplex PCR. This table has some 71,000 clones, 90% appearing once. Sequencing input: peripheral blood. Receptors originate from a woman younger than 30 with acute or convalescent COVID-19.

The J gene is TRBJ2-5, the V gene TRBV6-5, with D perhaps matching TRBD1 (6 bases). Germline-derived CDR1 and CDR2 are MNHEY and SVGAGI. V gave up 6 bases and J gave up 5 bases, with 13 bases separating them. The CDR3 spans 13 residues. This CDR3 is CASSQGLLETQYF. CDR3 DNA: TGTGCCAGCAGCCAGGGGTTATTGGAGACCCAGTACTTC.

V is TRBV29-1 and J is TRBJ2-7; 7 bases agree with TRBD1. The CDR3 length is 13 residues. Germline V gene data show CDR1 as SQVTM and CDR2 as ANQGSEA. Trimming removed 6 bases from V and 3 bases from J; junction bases left unmatched: 8. The DNA for the CDR3 is TGCAGCGTCTCCGGGACAGCCCGCTACGAGCAGTACTTC. Its protein is CSVSGTARYEQYF.

The count of this clone is one. This chain uses TRBV5-1 with TRBJ2-7; D may be TRBD2 (5 bases). Germline-derived CDR1 and CDR2 are SGHRS and YFSETQ. The length of the CDR3 is 15 residues. V shed 2 bases and J shed 0 bases, with 12 bases lying between them. CDR3: CASSLTTGSSYEQYF. The CDR3 bases are TGCGCCAGCAGCTTAACGACGGGAAGCTCCTACGAGCAGTACTTC.

The chain is built from TRBV27 and TRBJ2-5, with 7 bases that match TRBD2. Germline V CDR1 and CDR2: MNHEY, SMNVEV (reference sequence). The CDR3 is 15 amino acids. V shed 0 bases, J shed 2 bases, and the junction held 3 bases outside the gene matches. The CDR3 DNA reads TGTGCCAGCAGTTTATCGGCTAGCGGACAAGAGACCCAGTACTTC. Translation: CASSLSASGQETQYF.

The V and J genes are TRBV5-5 and TRBJ1-1, with a tentative D call TRBD1 (6 bases). The CDR3 spans 16 residues. V lost 1 base and J lost 1, with 14 bases in between. The germline V gene encodes CDR1 SGHKS and CDR2 YYEKEE (reference sequence). The CDR3: CASSLLAGATNTEAFF. The CDR3 DNA reads TGTGCCAGCAGCTTGCTGGCAGGGGCGACGAACACTGAAGCTTTCTTT.

The rearrangement joins TRBV11-2 to TRBJ2-1; TRBD2 aligns across 7 bases. Germline-derived CDR1 and CDR2 are SGHAT and FQNNGV. The CDR3 is 16 residues long. J lost 9 bases, V lost 7 bases, and 18 bases had no gene match. The CDR3: CASTRGAGEGGGEQFF. The CDR3 coding sequence is TGTGCCAGCACCCGAGGCGCGGGGGAGGGTGGTGGTGAGCAGTTCTTC.

The chain joins TRBV9 to TRBJ1-2, with TRBD1 as a possible D gene (6 bases). The CDR3 totals 13 residues. V gave up 4 bases and J gave up 3 bases, with 10 bases separating them. Germline V lookup: CDR1 SGDLS, CDR2 YYNGEE. The CDR3 DNA reads as TGTGCCAGCAGCCCCGACAGGCACTATGGCTACACCTTC. It specifies CASSPDRHYGYTF.

The V gene is TRBV3-1 (or the pseudogene TRBV3-2), the J gene TRBJ1-6, with 7 positions matching TRBD1. Germline V gene sequence: CDR1 LGHDT, CDR2 YNNKEL (reference sequence). CDR3 size: 15 residues. Germline trimming cut 1 base from V and 10 bases from J; bases unmatched to any gene: 7. This CDR3 reads CASSQGGPGGSPLHF. The CDR3 DNA reads TGTGCCAGCAGCCAAGGTGGTCCAGGGGGATCACCCCTCCACTTT.

J is TRBJ2-3 and V is TRBV6-2 or TRBV6-3; D is unclear. CDR3 length: 18 amino acids. Germline CDR1 is MNHEY and CDR2 is SVGEGT. V lost 2 bases, J lost 5 bases, and 23 bases lay in between. CDR3: CASSYTPSRLLRGDTQYF. CDR3 DNA sequence: TGTGCCAGCAGTTACACACCCTCAAGACTCCTGAGAGGAGATACGCAGTATTTT.

The rearrangement uses TRBV5-1 and TRBJ2-1, with D tentatively TRBD2 (7 bases). CDR3 length: 15 residues. Germline CDR1 and CDR2: SGHRS and YFSETQ. The germline V and J ends were trimmed by 5 bases and 4 bases, with 16 bases remaining between them. The CDR3 DNA follows: TGCGCCAGCAGTTATTCGGGGGGCACATACAATGAGCAGTTCTTC. Its protein product is CASSYSGGTYNEQFF.

The CDR3 spells CAWSDSLVNEQFF. The CDR3 DNA follows: TGTGCCTGGAGCGACAGTTTAGTGAATGAGCAGTTCTTC. The chain employs TRBV30 and TRBJ2-1; tentatively, D is TRBD1 (5 bases). The CDR3 has 13 residues. Germline CDR1 GTSNPN, CDR2 SVGIG (reference sequence). With 3 bases removed from V and 7 bases from J, the gap between germline ends came to 13 bases.

This chain links TRBV4-3 with TRBJ1-3, with 12 positions matching TRBD1. Germline CDR1 is LGHNA and CDR2 is YSLEER. The CDR3 covers 21 residues. V trimming: 0 bases; J trimming: 2 bases; junction bases outside the gene matches: 14. The DNA of the CDR3 is TGCGCCAGCAGCCAAGATCTCTTTATGGGACAGGGGGCTTGGGCTGGAAACACCATATATTTT. It is translated as CASSQDLFMGQGAWAGNTIYF.

As regards this clone: Since no conserved phenylalanine or tryptophan closes the CDR3, a read error is the likely cause. The DNA is omitted, as the CDR3 cannot be located on it reliably, and the CDR3 follows TCRdb's listing. CDR3 sequence: CASSSPARDRLAL. The chain uses TRBV7-9 and TRBJ1-1; TRBD1 was called by the table and not checked on the DNA. With termini counted, the CDR3 has 13 amino acids. The germline gives CDR1 SEHNR, CDR2 FQNEAQ (reference sequence).

V is TRBV15 and J is TRBJ2-3; D possibly corresponds to TRBD1 (5 bases). With 0 bases removed from V and 6 bases from J, the gap between germline ends came to 16 bases. CDR3 length: 16 residues. Germline values: CDR1 LNHNV, CDR2 YYDKDF (reference sequence). The CDR3 reads CATSRDPGRAADTQYF. CDR3 nucleotide sequence: TGTGCCACCAGCAGAGATCCTGGCAGGGCAGCCGATACGCAGTATTTT.

The chain uses TRBV14 and TRBJ2-7; D not certain. The germline V gene encodes CDR1 SGHDN and CDR2 FVKESK. Trimming removed 0 bases from V and 6 bases from J, with 12 bases in between. This CDR3 spans 14 amino acids. DNA of the CDR3: TGTGCCAGCAGCCAAGAGGGCAGGTTTGTCGAGCAGTACTTC. Its protein product is CASSQEGRFVEQYF.

V gene TRBV28 combines with J gene TRBJ2-7; D might be TRBD2 (6 bases). CDR3 length: 15 amino acids. With 1 base removed from V and 6 bases from J, the gap between germline ends came to 16 bases. The germline V gene encodes CDR1 MDHEN and CDR2 SYDVKM. This CDR3 is CASSLFRFGGGEQYF. The CDR3 DNA is TGTGCCAGCAGTTTATTCCGGTTCGGGGGTGGCGAGCAGTACTTC.

The chain is built from TRBV5-6 and TRBJ2-2; 8 bases map to TRBD1. CDR3 length equals 13 residues. V lost 5 bases, J lost 5 bases, and 2 bases stayed unmatched. The germline V gene encodes CDR1 SGHDT and CDR2 YYEEEE. The CDR3 region has the DNA TGTGCCAGCAGTACAGGGGGAACCGGGGAGCTGTTTTTT. This gives the protein CASSTGGTGELFF.

V is TRBV9 and J is TRBJ1-3, with unresolved D. Trimming stripped 0 bases from V and 1 base from J, with 14 bases between. Germline V CDR1 and CDR2: SGDLS, YYNGEE. CDR3 length equals 17 residues. The CDR3 sequence: CASSVGASTKSGNTIYF. In DNA, the CDR3 is TGTGCCAGCAGCGTAGGGGCGTCGACTAAGTCTGGAAACACCATATATTTT. Together with reference TRBV9 and TRBJ1-3, the CDR3 gives the full variable domain: DSGVTQTPKHLITATGQRVTLRCSPRSGDLSVYWYQQSLDQGLQFLIQYYNGEERAKGNILERFSAQQFPDLHSELNLSSLELGDSALYFCASSVGASTKSGNTIYFGEGSWLTVV.

The chain carries TRBV14 and TRBJ2-5; 10 bases are a match to TRBD2. Germline CDR1 and CDR2: SGHDN and FVKESK. This CDR3 comprises 17 residues. V dropped 1 base and J dropped 4; count of bases not matched to a gene: 9. Here the CDR3 reads CASSQGSGRALRETQYF. The CDR3 coding sequence is TGTGCCAGCAGCCAAGGGAGCGGGAGGGCCTTGCGAGAGACCCAGTACTTC.

This chain uses TRBV6-1 with TRBJ2-7; weak D call: TRBD1 (6 bases). Trimming stripped 2 bases from V and 4 bases from J, with 24 bases between. Germline loops: CDR1 MNHNS, CDR2 SASEGT. The CDR3 sequence is 18 residues long. For the CDR3, the DNA is TGTGCCAGCAGTGAACGGATAGCCGGGACACCTGACCTGTACGAGCAGTACTTC. This gives the protein CASSERIAGTPDLYEQYF.

A single count supports this clone. The V gene is TRBV19, the J gene TRBJ2-7; TRBD1 agrees at 8 bases. Germline CDR1 is LNHDA and CDR2 is SQIVND (reference sequence). V shed 3 bases and J 2 bases; nucleotides not matched to a gene: 6. The CDR3 is made up of 15 amino acids. The CDR3 DNA reads as TGTGCCAGTAGTATCGGGACAGGTCAACCCTACGAGCAGTACTTC. As protein: CASSIGTGQPYEQYF.

This sequence joins TRBV3-1 (or the pseudogene TRBV3-2) and TRBJ2-1; TRBD2 might be the D (5 bases). CDR1 and CDR2 (germline): LGHDT, YNNKEL (reference sequence). This CDR3 is 15 amino acids long. V gave up 2 bases and J gave up 1 base, with 9 bases separating them. The CDR3 reads CASSQSGYSYNEQFF. CDR3 DNA sequence: TGTGCCAGCAGCCAATCGGGGTATTCCTACAATGAGCAGTTCTTC.